The rows below give T cell receptor beta chains drawn from one sample of a study of shared clonotypes between healthy human individuals. Sequencing used immunoSEQ multiplex PCR; TCRdb keeps in-frame clones, though not all of them. The repertoire holds about 700,000 clones, roughly 94% seen once, with roughly 24% in the top ten. Sequencing was done on a sample of naive CD8+ T cells sorted from blood. These receptors were obtained from a man younger than 45 in good health. CDR3s include the opening cysteine and the closing phenylalanine or tryptophan. D genes are given only for firm matches. The size entry is marked missing in some rows and otherwise reads once, few, many or a size class.

j_gene,len,d_gene,v_gene,abundance,CDR3aa,CDR3nt
TRBJ2-7,14,NA,TRBV5-1,once,CASSLVPGDSEQYF,TGCGCCAGCAGCTTGGTGCCAGGGGATAGCGAGCAGTACTTC
TRBJ1-5,13,NA,TRBV29-1,NA,CSVHSDSNQPQHF,TGCAGCGTTCACAGCGACAGCAATCAGCCCCAGCATTTT
TRBJ2-7,15,TRBD1,TRBV29-1,NA,CSVEDKQGAAYEQYF,TGCAGCGTTGAAGATAAACAGGGGGCCGCCTACGAGCAGTACTTC
TRBJ2-7,14,NA,TRBV27,NA,CASSIGGALYEQYF,TGTGCCAGCAGTATAGGGGGGGCCCTCTACGAGCAGTACTTC
TRBJ2-1,15,NA,TRBV11-2,NA,CASSPDWSPFLEQFF,TGTGCCAGCAGCCCAGACTGGAGTCCATTTCTTGAGCAGTTCTTC
TRBJ1-2,14,TRBD1,TRBV2,NA,CASSPGQGNYGYTF,TGTGCCAGCAGTCCCGGACAGGGAAACTATGGCTACACCTTC
TRBJ2-2,12,NA,TRBV5-1,NA,CASSLEFGELFF,TGCGCCAGCAGCTTGGAGTTCGGGGAGCTGTTTTTT
TRBJ1-1,15,NA,TRBV11-2,NA,CASSPGAEVNTEAFF,TGTGCCAGCAGCCCAGGCGCTGAAGTGAACACTGAAGCTTTCTTT
TRBJ2-2,14,TRBD2,TRBV4-3,NA,CASYREGGTGELFF,TGCGCCAGTTATCGGGAGGGGGGCACCGGGGAGCTGTTTTTT
TRBJ2-3,17,NA,TRBV14,NA,CASSQEQTVRGTDTQYF,TGTGCCAGCAGCCAGGAACAGACCGTTCGTGGCACAGATACGCAGTATTTT
TRBJ2-7,15,NA,TRBV28,NA,CASSDGDGSSYEQYF,TGTGCCAGCAGTGACGGGGACGGCAGCTCCTACGAGCAGTACTTC
TRBJ2-1,16,TRBD2,TRBV27,NA,CASSLVLAGGFHEQFF,TGTGCCAGCAGTTTAGTTCTAGCGGGAGGGTTCCATGAGCAGTTCTTC
TRBJ2-3,15,TRBD2,TRBV10-3,NA,CAISASGSSTDTQYF,TGTGCCATCAGCGCTAGCGGGAGTTCAACAGATACGCAGTATTTT
TRBJ2-7,15,TRBD1,TRBV7-2,NA,CASSPPGQGTYEQYF,TGTGCCAGCAGCCCCCCGGGACAGGGGACCTACGAGCAGTACTTC
TRBJ2-3,14,NA,TRBV5-5,NA,CASSLGQLADTQYF,TGTGCCAGCAGCTTGGGCCAGCTCGCAGATACGCAGTATTTT
TRBJ1-4,17,TRBD1,TRBV4-1,NA,CASSRLAGGATNEKLFF,TGCGCCAGCAGCCGCTTAGCAGGGGGGGCGACTAATGAAAAACTGTTTTTT
TRBJ2-5,14,NA,TRBV27,NA,CASSLGGKKETQYF,TGTGCCAGCAGTTTGGGGGGCAAGAAAGAGACCCAGTACTTC
TRBJ1-1,15,TRBD1,TRBV11-2,NA,CASSLGRQGATEAFF,TGTGCCAGCAGCTTAGGTAGACAGGGGGCCACTGAAGCTTTCTTT
TRBJ2-7,13,TRBD1,TRBV4-2,NA,CASSQRQGYEQYF,TGTGCCAGCAGCCAAAGACAGGGGTACGAGCAGTACTTC